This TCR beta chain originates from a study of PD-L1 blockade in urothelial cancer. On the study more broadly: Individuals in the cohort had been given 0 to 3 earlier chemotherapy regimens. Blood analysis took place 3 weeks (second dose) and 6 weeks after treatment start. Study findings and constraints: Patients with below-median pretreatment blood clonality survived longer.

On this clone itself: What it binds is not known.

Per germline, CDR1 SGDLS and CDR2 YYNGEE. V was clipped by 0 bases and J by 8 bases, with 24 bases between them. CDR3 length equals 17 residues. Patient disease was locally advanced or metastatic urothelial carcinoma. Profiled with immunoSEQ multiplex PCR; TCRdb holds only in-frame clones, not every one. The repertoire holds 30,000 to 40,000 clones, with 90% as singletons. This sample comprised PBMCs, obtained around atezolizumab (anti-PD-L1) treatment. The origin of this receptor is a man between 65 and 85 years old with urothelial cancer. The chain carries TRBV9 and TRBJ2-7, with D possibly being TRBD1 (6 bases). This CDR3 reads CASSVDPGPGALVKQYF. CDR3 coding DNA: TGTGCCAGCAGCGTAGATCCCGGGCCAGGGGCCCTGGTAAAGCAGTACTTC.